These 21 T cell receptor beta chains originate from one sample sequenced in a study of T cell repertoires in cytomegalovirus infection. TCRdb reanalysed the reads using MiXCR and keeps one entry per CDR3 protein. The table includes about 920,000 distinct CDR3 sequences, roughly 30% detected once. These receptors have no identified antigens. The sample here was cultured CD8+ T cells from PBMCs, taken from culture after CMV antigen stimulation. These receptor sequences come from a human donor in good health (CMV status not recorded). Some clones in this sample may be carry-over from other donors' samples.

This clonotype was recorded a few times. This chain connects TRBV11-2 to TRBJ2-3, with TRBD2 matching 16 bases. Looked up from germline, CDR1 is SGHAT and CDR2 is FQNNGV. V lost 3 bases to trimming and J lost 7 bases; unmatched junction nucleotides: 4. The CDR3 is made up of 16 amino acids. This CDR3 reads CASSLGLAGGLNTQYF. The CDR3 DNA reads TGTGCCAGCAGCTTGGGACTAGCGGGGGGGCTCAATACGCAGTATTTT.

The chain joins TRBV4-1 to TRBJ1-1; D not resolved. Germline CDR1 reads MGHRA; CDR2 reads YSYEKL. The CDR3 spans 15 residues. V gave up 0 bases and J gave up 0 bases, with 8 bases separating them. The CDR3 DNA sequence: TGCGCCAGCAGCCAAGAGGAGGAAATGAACACTGAAGCTTTCTTT. Amino acid sequence: CASSQEEEMNTEAFF.

The rearrangement joins TRBV15 to TRBJ1-2; D unclear. V lost 0 bases to trimming and J lost 8 bases, with 10 bases between them. The CDR3 runs 13 residues. Germline assignment: CDR1 LNHNV and CDR2 YYDKDF (reference sequence). CDR3 in amino acids: CATSREGKRGYTF. CDR3 DNA: TGTGCCACCAGCAGAGAGGGAAAGAGGGGCTACACCTTC.

This clonotype came up a few times. The rearrangement links TRBV28 to TRBJ1-1; TRBD1 matches 10 bases. V trimming: 3 bases; J trimming: 6 bases; junction bases outside the gene matches: 19. The germline gives CDR1 MDHEN, CDR2 SYDVKM. CDR3 length: 19 amino acids. As DNA, the CDR3 is TGTGCCAGCAGTTTCACCCCCAATATCATCGGGACAGGGGTCCCTGAAGCTTTCTTT. Amino acids: CASSFTPNIIGTGVPEAFF.

This clonotype was found a few times. The chain couples TRBV9 to TRBJ2-3; possibly TRBD1 or TRBD2 for D (6 bases each). Germline assignment: CDR1 SGDLS and CDR2 YYNGEE. This CDR3 comprises 16 residues. V lost 2 bases, J lost 0 bases, and 13 bases lay in between. The CDR3: CASSVYTGTSTDTQYF. DNA of the CDR3: TGTGCCAGCAGCGTCTACACAGGGACTAGCACAGATACGCAGTATTTT.

This clonotype was seen a handful of times. V usage is TRBV11-1 and J usage is TRBJ1-1; maybe TRBD1 (5 bases). The V gene lost 2 bases and the J gene lost 1 base, with 17 bases spanning the gap. Germline assignment: CDR1 SGHAT and CDR2 FQDESV (reference sequence). This CDR3 has 17 residues. As DNA, the CDR3 is TGTGCCAGCAGCTTACGCGGGGGGTCTAACGGGAACACTGAAGCTTTCTTT. Translated, it gives CASSLRGGSNGNTEAFF.

The gene calls are TRBV24-1 and TRBJ2-2; D not resolved. The V and J ends lost 4 bases and 3 bases respectively, with 8 bases between them. The CDR3 is made up of 14 amino acids. CDR1 and CDR2 (germline): KGHDR, SFDVKD. The CDR3 nucleotides read TGTGCCACCAGTGAAGTGAAGGACACCGGGGAGCTGTTTTTT. Translation: CATSEVKDTGELFF.

This clonotype has only a few counts. CDR3 coding DNA: TGTGCCAGCAGCCTAGGGACAGGGGTTGGCTACACCTTC. It codes for CASSLGTGVGYTF. The chain carries TRBV14 and TRBJ1-2, with 10 bases identical to TRBD1. The CDR3 length is 13 residues. The germline CDR1 and CDR2 sequences are SGHDN and FVKESK. The V segment lost 4 bases and the J segment 7 bases; nucleotides outside the gene matches: 3.

V and J are TRBV24-1 and TRBJ1-3, with unresolved D. V was cut by 7 bases and J by 5 bases, with 20 bases left in between. The CDR3 has 16 amino acids. Looked up from germline, CDR1 is KGHDR and CDR2 is SFDVKD. The CDR3 region is CATRASDGEVRNTIYF. Here the CDR3 DNA reads TGTGCCACCAGGGCTTCGGACGGAGAGGTCCGAAACACCATATATTTT.

V usage is TRBV9 and J usage is TRBJ2-7; D is possibly TRBD2 (7 bases). The CDR3 sequence is 17 residues long. Germline CDR1 SGDLS, CDR2 YYNGEE. V gave up 0 bases and J gave up 2 bases, with 18 bases separating them. CDR3 in DNA: TGTGCCAGCAGCGTAGCTACTGGGCGGGGGCCTACCTACGAGCAGTACTTC. It specifies CASSVATGRGPTYEQYF.

This CDR3 is CASSPRTGSDYGYTF. CDR3 DNA: TGTGCCAGCAGTCCACGGACAGGGTCGGACTATGGCTACACCTTC. The V gene is TRBV27, the J gene TRBJ1-2; 8 bases fit TRBD1. Trimming removed 5 bases from V and 3 bases from J; junction bases left unmatched: 8. The CDR3 has 15 amino acids. CDR1 is MNHEY, CDR2 SMNVEV, per germline (reference sequence).

The table lists this clonotype with many counts. This chain connects TRBV12-3 or TRBV12-4 to TRBJ1-5; TRBD1 might be the D (6 bases). The CDR3 contains 15 residues. Trimming cost V 4 bases and J 0 bases, with 10 bases left between them. The DNA for the CDR3 is TGTGCCAGCAGTTCTACAGGGTTTAGCAATCAGCCCCAGCATTTT. Translated: CASSSTGFSNQPQHF.

Comments on this clonotype: A read error is possible here, since a much larger clone lies one base away. The V gene is TRBV7-9, the J gene TRBJ1-5; D is unresolved. CDR1 and CDR2 (germline): SEHNR, FQNEAQ (reference sequence). The CDR3 length is 13 residues. The CDR3 nucleotides are TGTGTCAGCACCACGTATAGCAATCAGCCCCAGCATTTT. It specifies CVSTTYSNQPQHF. The full variable domain, completed using reference TRBV7-9 and TRBJ1-5, is DTGVSQNPRHKITKRGQNVTFRCDPISEHNRLYWYRQTLGQGPEFLTYFQNEAQLEKSRLLSDRFSAERPKGSFSTLEIQRTEQGDSAMYLCVSTTYSNQPQHFGDGTRLSIL.

The chain combines TRBV9 with TRBJ1-6, with no clear D. Trimming stripped 1 base from V and 0 bases from J, with 11 bases between. Per the germline V gene, CDR1 is SGDLS and CDR2 is YYNGEE. The CDR3 is 17 amino acids. This CDR3 is CASSVTGSSSYNSPLHF. The CDR3 DNA is TGTGCCAGCAGCGTAACGGGGTCCAGCTCCTATAATTCACCCCTCCACTTT.

This clonotype has a handful of counts. This chain joins TRBV27 and TRBJ1-5; TRBD1 matches at 9 bases. CDR1 MNHEY and CDR2 SMNVEV come from the germline V gene (reference sequence). The CDR3 extends over 17 amino acids. Trimming cost V 8 bases and J 1 base; bases outside gene matches: 12. The CDR3 coding sequence is TGTGCCAGCTCCCTCACCCTAGGGACAGGGAGCAATCAGCCCCAGCATTTT. This encodes CASSLTLGTGSNQPQHF.

The J gene is TRBJ2-5, the V gene TRBV4-3; D is undetermined. Germline V gives CDR1 LGHNA, CDR2 YSLEER. V lost 0 bases, J lost 5 bases, and 7 bases lay in between. The CDR3 loop spans 13 amino acids. CDR3 sequence (DNA): TGCGCCAGCAGCCAAGATGGGATTGAGACCCAGTACTTC. Its translation: CASSQDGIETQYF.

Ten or more counts support this clonotype. The chain has TRBV7-6 and TRBJ1-3; maybe TRBD1 (5 bases). CDR3 length: 18 amino acids. V was trimmed by 10 bases and J by 2 bases, leaving 27 bases between them. In germline, CDR1 is SGHVS, CDR2 FNYEAQ. CDR3 coding DNA: TGTGCCACCTATACCCTCGGCGGGGGACGATCTACTGGAAACACCATATATTTT. This codes for CATYTLGGGRSTGNTIYF.

This chain connects TRBV27 to TRBJ2-1, with 9 bases fitting TRBD1. J was trimmed by 9 bases and V by 5 bases; bases with no gene match: 8. This CDR3 has 14 residues. CDR1 and CDR2 from the germline V gene are MNHEY and SMNVEV (reference sequence). The CDR3 protein is CASSLGQGQIEQFF. CDR3 coding DNA: TGTGCCAGCAGTCTCGGACAGGGGCAAATTGAGCAGTTCTTC.

The chain couples TRBV5-8 to TRBJ2-5; tentatively, D is TRBD1 or TRBD2 (6 bases each). Germline V gene data show CDR1 as SGHTS and CDR2 as YDEGEE. This CDR3 has 17 residues. Trimming pared 4 bases from V and 4 bases from J, leaving 23 bases between. CDR3 region: CASSGQTTSFGGETQYF. As DNA, the CDR3 is TGTGCCAGCAGCGGACAGACCACTTCATTCGGGGGAGAGACCCAGTACTTC.

In this sample, this clonotype turned up a few times. This rearrangement joins TRBV27 to TRBJ1-5; no clear D gene. The length of the CDR3 is 14 residues. The germline CDR1 and CDR2 sequences are MNHEY and SMNVEV (reference sequence). V lost 3 bases, J lost 3 bases, and 9 bases lay in between. CDR3 DNA: TGTGCCAGCAGTTTGCCGGGGATCAATCAGCCCCAGCATTTT. This codes for CASSLPGINQPQHF.

The chain is built from TRBV11-2 and TRBJ2-1; D is unclear. This CDR3 spans 14 amino acids. With 5 bases removed from V and 3 bases from J, the gap between germline ends came to 11 bases. The germline V gene encodes CDR1 SGHAT and CDR2 FQNNGV. The CDR3 spells CASSPQKGYNEQFF. Written as DNA, the CDR3 is TGTGCCAGCAGCCCACAAAAAGGCTACAATGAGCAGTTCTTC.